Shown below are 10 T cell receptor beta chains from a single sample sequenced in a study of identical twins. TCRdb reprocessed the 5' RACE reads via MiXCR and lists one record per CDR3 protein. The sample has 1.5 million to 2 million distinct CDR3 sequences; under 35% are singletons. The sample was cord blood. All receptors come from a newborn girl in good health.

The V call is TRBV20-1, the J call TRBJ2-7; D uncertain. Germline V gives CDR1 DFQATT, CDR2 SNEGSKA (reference sequence). Trimming shortened V by 0 bases and J by 4 bases, and 19 bases separated the two germline ends. This CDR3 region has 16 residues. CDR3 protein: CSARDRVNTWGYEQYF. In DNA, the CDR3 is TGCAGTGCTAGAGATCGGGTCAATACATGGGGATACGAGCAGTACTTC.

The V and J genes are TRBV4-1 and TRBJ2-7, with 14 positions matching TRBD2. The germline V gene has CDR1 MGHRA and CDR2 YSYEKL. The CDR3 loop spans 16 amino acids. The trim removed 3 bases at V and 7 bases at J, leaving 8 bases unmatched. DNA for the CDR3: TGCGCCAGCAGCCAGACGGGACTAGCGGGAGACAATGAGCAGTACTTC. Protein sequence: CASSQTGLAGDNEQYF.

This chain connects TRBV4-1 to TRBJ2-3; D is uncertain. This CDR3 is 15 amino acids long. Germline CDR1 MGHRA, CDR2 YSYEKL. V was shortened by 4 bases and J by 1 base, with 12 bases between the two germline ends. This CDR3 is CASSPGMDRTDTQYF. CDR3 sequence (DNA): TGCGCCAGCAGCCCAGGAATGGACCGCACAGATACGCAGTATTTT.

The chain employs TRBV3-1 and TRBJ1-6; TRBD1 aligns across 7 bases. The V gene end was trimmed by 4 bases and the J gene end by 5 bases; junction bases not matched to a gene: 5. The germline V gene has CDR1 LGHDT and CDR2 YNNKEL (reference sequence). This CDR3 is 15 amino acids long. CDR3 in amino acids: CASSRRGPDNSPLHF. The DNA of the CDR3 is TGTGCCAGCAGCCGAAGGGGGCCAGATAATTCACCCCTCCACTTT.

This clonotype was found many times. This chain connects TRBV10-3 to TRBJ2-3, with 8 bases aligning to TRBD1. Germline V gives CDR1 ENHRY, CDR2 SYGVKD. V gave up 5 bases and J gave up 5 bases; unmatched junction bases: 6. The CDR3 length is 14 residues. Here the CDR3 reads CAISLLTGEDTQYF. CDR3 DNA: TGTGCCATCAGTCTCCTGACAGGGGAAGATACGCAGTATTTT.

The chain recombines TRBV11-2 with TRBJ1-5; unclear D gene. Germline V CDR1 and CDR2: SGHAT, FQNNGV. CDR3 size: 17 residues. V was trimmed by 1 base and J by 4 bases, leaving 17 bases between them. The CDR3 DNA reads as TGTGCCAGCAGCTTAGCCATCGCAGCGAGCGGTAATCAGCCCCAGCATTTT. It translates to CASSLAIAASGNQPQHF.

This clonotype turned up a few times. The gene calls are TRBV12-3 or TRBV12-4 and TRBJ2-1; 9 bases are shared with TRBD1. This CDR3 is 14 amino acids long. After removal of 8 bases from V and 5 bases from J, the junction contained 7 bases not matched to a gene. The CDR3 DNA reads as TGTGCCAGCTCGGACCGGGACAGGGACAATGAGCAGTTCTTC. Amino acid sequence: CASSDRDRDNEQFF.

This chain uses TRBV2 with TRBJ2-3; D is perhaps TRBD1 or TRBD2 (5 bases each). V was pared by 3 bases and J by 4 bases, with 14 bases between. Germline V CDR1 and CDR2: SNHLY, FYNNEI. The CDR3 loop spans 15 amino acids. DNA of the CDR3: TGTGCCAGCAGTGAGCCCGGGGCAGTGGCAGATACGCAGTATTTT. Its translation is CASSEPGAVADTQYF. Looking up the rest from reference TRBV2 and TRBJ2-3 gives the full variable domain: EPEVTQTPSHQVTQMGQEVILRCVPISNHLYFYWYRQILGQKVEFLVSFYNNEISEKSEIFDDQFSVERPDGSNFTLKIRSTKLEDSAMYFCASSEPGAVADTQYFGPGTRLTVL.

The chain uses TRBV20-1 and TRBJ2-2; 7 bases are a match to TRBD2. Germline values: CDR1 DFQATT, CDR2 SNEGSKA (reference sequence). CDR3 length: 16 amino acids. Unmatched junction bases numbered 13, after V lost 3 bases and J lost 6 bases. CDR3 protein: CSASRGVGFLAGELFF. CDR3 coding DNA: TGCAGTGCTAGTCGGGGGGTTGGCTTCTTGGCCGGGGAGCTGTTTTTT.

In its sample, this clonotype was seen many times. The rearrangement links TRBV9 to TRBJ2-1; 7 bases line up with TRBD2. Germline V CDR1 and CDR2: SGDLS, YYNGEE. V shed 0 bases and J 0 bases; nucleotides not matched to a gene: 0. The CDR3 covers 15 residues. CDR3 protein: CASSVVAGSYNEQFF. Written as DNA, the CDR3 is TGTGCCAGCAGCGTAGTAGCGGGCTCCTACAATGAGCAGTTCTTC.